The following is a TCR beta chain sequence with its context. What it binds is unknown. The data are from a study of cytomegalovirus exposure and HLA in healthy donors. Study background: From HLA-typed donors, an early data release held some 80 million unique TCRs. Points from the study as a whole: Available immune exposure information was restricted to CMV serostatus only. Some segments of the V type, notably TRBV6-2 and TRBV6-3, were excluded as indistinguishable. Accurate HLA-A and HLA-B prediction from TCR beta sequences was reported for most subjects.

PCR was performed using 60 Vbeta and 13 Jbeta primers. The data were produced by immunoSEQ multiplex PCR, yet TCRdb's version contains in-frame clones alone and is incomplete. The sample has about 59,000 clones; about 77% are singletons. Germline V gene sequence: CDR1 SEHNR, CDR2 FQNEAQ (reference sequence). The trim removed 1 base at V and 0 bases at J, leaving 5 bases unmatched. This CDR3 has 16 amino acids. The clonotype originates from a young man in good health and CMV-seropositive. The chain is built from TRBV7-9 and TRBJ1-1; TRBD1 agrees at 7 bases. Sequenced input: PBMCs. The CDR3 loop reads CASSLVAGTVNTEAFF. The CDR3 DNA reads TGTGCCAGCAGCTTAGTAGCAGGGACAGTGAACACTGAAGCTTTCTTT.